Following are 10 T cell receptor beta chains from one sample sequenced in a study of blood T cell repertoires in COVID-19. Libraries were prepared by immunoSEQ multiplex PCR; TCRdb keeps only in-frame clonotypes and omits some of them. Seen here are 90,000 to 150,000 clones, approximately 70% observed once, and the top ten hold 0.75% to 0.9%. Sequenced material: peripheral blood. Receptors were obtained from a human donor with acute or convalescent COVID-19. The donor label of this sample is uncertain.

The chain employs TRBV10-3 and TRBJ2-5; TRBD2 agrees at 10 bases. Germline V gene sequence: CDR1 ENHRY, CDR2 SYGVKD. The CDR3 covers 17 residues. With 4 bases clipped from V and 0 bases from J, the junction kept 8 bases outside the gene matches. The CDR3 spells CAISGPSGGPYQETQYF. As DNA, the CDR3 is TGTGCCATCAGTGGGCCTAGCGGGGGCCCGTACCAAGAGACCCAGTACTTC.

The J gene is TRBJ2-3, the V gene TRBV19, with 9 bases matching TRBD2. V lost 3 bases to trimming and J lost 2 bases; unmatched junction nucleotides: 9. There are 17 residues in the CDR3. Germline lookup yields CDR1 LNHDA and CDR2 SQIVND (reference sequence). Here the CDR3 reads CASSMVGAGGNTDTQYF. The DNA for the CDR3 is TGTGCCAGTAGTATGGTAGGAGCGGGGGGAAACACAGATACGCAGTATTTT.

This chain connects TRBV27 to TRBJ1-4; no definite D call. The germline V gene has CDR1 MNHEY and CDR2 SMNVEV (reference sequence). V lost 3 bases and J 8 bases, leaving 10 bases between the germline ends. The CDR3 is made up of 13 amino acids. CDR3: CASSFRPREKLFF. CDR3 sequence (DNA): TGTGCCAGCAGTTTTCGTCCGAGGGAAAAACTGTTTTTT.

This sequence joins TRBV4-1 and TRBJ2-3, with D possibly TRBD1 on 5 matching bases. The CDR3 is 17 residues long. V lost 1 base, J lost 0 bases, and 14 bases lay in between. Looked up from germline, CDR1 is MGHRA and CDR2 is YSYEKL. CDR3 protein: CASSQVKRGMSTDTQYF. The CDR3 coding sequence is TGCGCCAGCAGCCAAGTAAAAAGGGGAATGAGCACAGATACGCAGTATTTT.

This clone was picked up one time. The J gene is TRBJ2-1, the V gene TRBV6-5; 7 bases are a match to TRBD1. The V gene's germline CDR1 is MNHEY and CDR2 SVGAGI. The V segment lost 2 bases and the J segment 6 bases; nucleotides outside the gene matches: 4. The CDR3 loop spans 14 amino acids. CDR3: CASSYVTGSNEQFF. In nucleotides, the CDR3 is TGTGCCAGCAGTTACGTGACAGGGAGCAATGAGCAGTTCTTC.

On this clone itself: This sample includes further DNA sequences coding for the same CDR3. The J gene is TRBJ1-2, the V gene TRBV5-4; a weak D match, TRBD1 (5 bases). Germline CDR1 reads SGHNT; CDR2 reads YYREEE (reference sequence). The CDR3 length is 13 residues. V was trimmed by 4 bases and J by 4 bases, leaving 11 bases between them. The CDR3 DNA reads TGTGCCAGCAGCCTCCAGGGATCCTATGGCTACACCTTC. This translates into CASSLQGSYGYTF.

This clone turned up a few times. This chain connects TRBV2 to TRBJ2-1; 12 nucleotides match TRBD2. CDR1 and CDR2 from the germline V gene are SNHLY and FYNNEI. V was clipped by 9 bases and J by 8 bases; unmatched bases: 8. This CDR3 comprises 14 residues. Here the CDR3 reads CASLGLAGSHEQFF. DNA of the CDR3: TGTGCCAGTCTTGGACTAGCGGGGAGCCATGAGCAGTTCTTC.

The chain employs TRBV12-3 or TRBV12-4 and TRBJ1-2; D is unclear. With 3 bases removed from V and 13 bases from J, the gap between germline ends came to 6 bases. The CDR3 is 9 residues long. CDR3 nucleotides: TGTGCCAGCAGTTTCCCTCTCACCTTC. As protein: CASSFPLTF.

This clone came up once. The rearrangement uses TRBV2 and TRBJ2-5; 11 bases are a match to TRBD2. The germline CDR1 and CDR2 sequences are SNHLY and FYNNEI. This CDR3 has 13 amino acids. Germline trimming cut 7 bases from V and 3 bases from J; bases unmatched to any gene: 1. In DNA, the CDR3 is TGTGCCAGCAAGGGACTAGCGGAAGAGACCCAGTACTTC. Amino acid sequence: CASKGLAEETQYF.

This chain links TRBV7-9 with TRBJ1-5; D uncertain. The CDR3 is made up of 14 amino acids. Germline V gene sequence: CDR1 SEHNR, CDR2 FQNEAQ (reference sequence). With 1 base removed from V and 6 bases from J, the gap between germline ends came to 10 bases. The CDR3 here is CASSLGSVRQPQHF. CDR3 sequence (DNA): TGTGCCAGCAGCTTAGGAAGTGTGCGTCAGCCCCAGCATTTT.